Each of the 21 T cell receptor beta chains below was sequenced from the same sample in a study of CD8+ T cells in alopecia areata listed by TCRdb under 2018. The library was produced with the immunoSEQ multiplex PCR assay. RNA was extracted from all samples and reverse transcribed into cDNA, which served as template for TCR sequencing. TCRdb re-hosts the immuneACCESS table, in-frame sequences only. Its copies lack some clones; in the studies checked, an unresolved V gene accounts for under half of them, and the cause for the rest is not known. In this sample the table shows 150,000 to 250,000 clones, roughly 60% of which occur a single time. Clones ranked in the top ten supply approximately 5.1% of the sample. The time point label, as the study defines it: less than 30 weeks on oral tofacitinib. What the treatment or condition label conveys for this sample: oral pan-JAK inhibitor, 5-10 mg twice daily.

The material sequenced was CD4+ T cells sorted from blood, taken at week 24, from a patient treated with tofacitinib. The receptors here all came from a human donor with alopecia areata.

In this sample, this clone turned up a few times. This sample includes further DNA sequences coding for the same CDR3. This sequence joins TRBV9 and TRBJ2-7; no clear D. Germline V gives CDR1 SGDLS, CDR2 YYNGEE. The CDR3 runs 14 residues. Deletions cut 4 bases from V and 0 bases from J, with 11 bases between. CDR3: CASSPQTSSYEQYF. In DNA, the CDR3 is TGTGCCAGCAGCCCTCAGACAAGCTCCTACGAGCAGTACTTC.

This chain's CDR3 is CASSLEMTPRLNIQYF. CDR3 coding DNA: TGTGCCAGCAGCTTAGAGATGACACCCCGATTGAACATTCAGTACTTC. The rearrangement links TRBV11-2 to TRBJ2-4, with unresolved D. In germline, CDR1 is SGHAT, CDR2 FQNNGV. Between the trimmed V and J ends, which lost 0 bases and 7 bases, there was a span of 16 bases. There are 16 residues in the CDR3. The full variable domain, rest sourced from reference TRBV11-2 and TRBJ2-4, is EAGVAQSPRYKIIEKRQSVAFWCNPISGHATLYWYQQILGQGPKLLIQFQNNGVVDDSQLPKDRFSAERLKGVDSTLKIQPAKLEDSAVYLCASSLEMTPRLNIQYFGAGTRLSVL.

The chain couples TRBV5-6 to TRBJ2-5; 8 bases are a match to TRBD1. This CDR3 is 15 amino acids long. Looked up from germline, CDR1 is SGHDT and CDR2 is YYEEEE. Trimming at V came to 2 bases and at J to 4 bases, leaving 7 bases not matched to a gene. CDR3 DNA: TGTGCCAGCAGCTTAAGGGGTGGGACAGGAGAGACCCAGTACTTC. It specifies CASSLRGGTGETQYF.

This clone turned up a few times. This chain joins TRBV11-2 and TRBJ2-3, with D unclear. Germline assignment: CDR1 SGHAT and CDR2 FQNNGV. The ends were cut back, 4 bases at V and 1 base at J, with 9 bases in the middle. The CDR3 spans 14 residues. The CDR3: CASSSRTRTDTQYF. The DNA for the CDR3 is TGTGCCAGCAGCTCCAGGACCCGCACAGATACGCAGTATTTT.

This clone was seen just once. This chain uses TRBV7-2 with TRBJ2-4; D is undetermined. V lost 4 bases to trimming and J lost 7 bases, with 5 bases between them. Germline values: CDR1 SGHTA, CDR2 FQGNSA. This CDR3 region has 11 residues. In nucleotides, the CDR3 is TGTGCCAGCAGCTATCAGAACATTCAGTACTTC. Translation gives CASSYQNIQYF.

This chain connects TRBV14 to TRBJ1-1; TRBD1 agrees at 9 bases. Germline V CDR1 and CDR2: SGHDN, FVKESK. After removal of 0 bases from V and 6 bases from J, the junction contained 8 bases not matched to a gene. This CDR3 region has 16 residues. CDR3 in DNA: TGTGCCAGCAGCCAAGATCTGGGACAGGGACGCGCTGAAGCTTTCTTT. Protein: CASSQDLGQGRAEAFF. The full variable domain, completed using reference TRBV14 and TRBJ1-1, is EAGVTQFPSHSVIEKGQTVTLRCDPISGHDNLYWYRRVMGKEIKFLLHFVKESKQDESGMPNNRFLAERTGGTYSTLKVQPAELEDSGVYFCASSQDLGQGRAEAFFGQGTRLTVV.

The rearrangement links TRBV9 to TRBJ2-3; 9 bases map to TRBD1. V was pared by 4 bases and J by 2 bases, with 8 bases of the junction left unmatched. This CDR3 is built from 16 residues. Germline CDR1 reads SGDLS; CDR2 reads YYNGEE. This chain's CDR3 is CASSNTQGADTDTQYF. As DNA, the CDR3 is TGTGCCAGCAGCAATACACAGGGGGCGGACACAGATACGCAGTATTTT.

In its sample, this clone was seen once. The rearrangement uses TRBV6-5 and TRBJ2-7, with D uncertain. Trimming cost V 4 bases and J 2 bases, with 18 bases left between them. Germline values: CDR1 MNHEY, CDR2 SVGAGI. This CDR3 comprises 16 residues. The CDR3 coding sequence is TGTGCCAGCAGTTTAGAAGAAGCCGTGGAGACCTACGAGCAGTACTTC. This translates into CASSLEEAVETYEQYF.

This clone has just a few counts. This rearrangement joins TRBV4-1 to TRBJ2-1; D is unresolved. The V and J ends lost 3 bases and 8 bases respectively, with 8 bases between them. CDR1 and CDR2 from the germline V gene are MGHRA and YSYEKL. CDR3 length: 12 residues. CDR3 protein: CASSQIVDEQFF. The CDR3 nucleotides read TGCGCCAGCAGCCAGATAGTGGATGAGCAGTTCTTC.

The V gene is TRBV29-1, the J gene TRBJ1-5; possibly TRBD1 for D (6 bases). The CDR3 loop spans 14 amino acids. Trimming left V 6 bases short and J 0 bases short, with 12 bases between. Per the germline V gene, CDR1 is SQVTM and CDR2 is ANQGSEA. CDR3 amino acids: CSVGGGFSNQPQHF. The DNA of the CDR3 is TGCAGCGTCGGAGGGGGGTTTAGCAATCAGCCCCAGCATTTT.

The V and J genes are TRBV6-6 and TRBJ1-5; TRBD1 matches 8 bases. After removal of 5 bases from V and 10 bases from J, the junction contained 7 bases not matched to a gene. In germline, CDR1 is MNHNY, CDR2 SVGAGI (reference sequence). CDR3 length equals 13 residues. This chain's CDR3 is CASSQDRERPQHF. CDR3 bases: TGTGCCAGCAGTCAGGACAGGGAGCGACCCCAGCATTTT.

This chain links TRBV18 with TRBJ1-1; 11 bases line up with TRBD1. The CDR3 length is 14 residues. CDR1 KGHSH and CDR2 LQKENI come from the germline V gene. The trim removed 3 bases at V and 7 bases at J, leaving 4 bases unmatched. CDR3 residues: CASSPAGTGGEAFF. The CDR3 nucleotides are TGTGCCAGCTCACCCGCCGGGACAGGGGGTGAAGCTTTCTTT. The full variable domain, its missing parts supplied by reference TRBV18 and TRBJ1-1, is NAGVMQNPRHLVRRRGQEARLRCSPMKGHSHVYWYRQLPEEGLKFMVYLQKENIIDESGMPKERFSAEFPKEGPSILRIQQVVRGDSAAYFCASSPAGTGGEAFFGQGTRLTVV.

The table lists this clone with a few counts. The chain links TRBV29-1 to TRBJ2-7, with 9 bases matching TRBD1. Germline V gene lookup returns CDR1 SQVTM and CDR2 ANQGSEA. Trimming took 3 bases from V and 2 from J; bases not matched to a gene: 8. The CDR3 covers 15 residues. CDR3 in amino acids: CSVEVGWTGAYEQYF. The CDR3 nucleotides are TGCAGCGTTGAGGTCGGTTGGACAGGGGCCTACGAGCAGTACTTC.

In its sample, this clone was seen once. The chain uses TRBV9 and TRBJ2-5; TRBD2 might be the D (5 bases). V gave up 0 bases and J gave up 9 bases, with 18 bases separating them. Germline CDR1 and CDR2: SGDLS and YYNGEE. CDR3 length: 15 amino acids. CDR3 protein: CASSVDQSPRAAQYF. CDR3 DNA: TGTGCCAGCAGCGTAGATCAAAGTCCGAGGGCAGCCCAGTACTTC.

The rearrangement links TRBV30 to TRBJ2-1, with 10 bases aligning to TRBD2. Germline V gene lookup returns CDR1 GTSNPN and CDR2 SVGIG (reference sequence). After removal of 3 bases from V and 6 bases from J, the junction contained 14 bases not matched to a gene. The CDR3 loop spans 17 amino acids. The CDR3 nucleotides read TGTGCCTGGAGCGATGCTCGTTCTAGCGGGGGATTCAATGAGCAGTTCTTC. Translation gives CAWSDARSSGGFNEQFF.

V gene TRBV13 combines with J gene TRBJ2-1; possibly TRBD1 or TRBD2 for D (6 bases each). The CDR3 has 16 residues. CDR1 is PRHDT and CDR2 is FYEKMQ in the germline V gene (reference sequence). V dropped 5 bases and J dropped 9 bases, with 23 bases sitting between them. CDR3 sequence reads: CASSMPTARGPGEQFF. For the CDR3, the DNA is TGTGCCAGCAGCATGCCGACCGCTCGGGGGCCGGGTGAGCAGTTCTTC.

The chain employs TRBV29-1 and TRBJ1-1, with D unclear. The CDR3 runs to 12 residues. Trimming cost V 5 bases and J 1 base, with 8 bases left between them. Germline V gene lookup returns CDR1 SQVTM and CDR2 ANQGSEA. This chain's CDR3 is CSVLIQNTEAFF. The CDR3 coding sequence is TGCAGCGTTCTGATCCAGAACACTGAAGCTTTCTTT.

V usage is TRBV6-5 and J usage is TRBJ1-1; the match to TRBD1 covers 7 bases. CDR1 and CDR2 from the germline V gene are MNHEY and SVGAGI. V shed 6 bases, J shed 7 bases, and the junction held 8 bases outside the gene matches. The CDR3 is 13 amino acids. DNA of the CDR3: TGTGCCAGCAGACTGGGACAGTTGGGTGAAGCTTTCTTT. Translated: CASRLGQLGEAFF.

The chain joins TRBV5-6 to TRBJ2-7, with D hard to call. The V gene lost 2 bases and the J gene lost 5 bases, with 8 bases spanning the gap. The CDR3 length is 12 residues. Germline V lookup: CDR1 SGHDT, CDR2 YYEEEE. The CDR3 region has the DNA TGTGCCAGCAGCTTCCAGGAAGACGAGCAGTACTTC. It codes for CASSFQEDEQYF. Complete variable domain (other parts from reference TRBV5-6 and TRBJ2-7): DAGVTQSPTHLIKTRGQQVTLRCSPKSGHDTVSWYQQALGQGPQFIFQYYEEEERQRGNFPDRFSGHQFPNYSSELNVNALLLGDSALYLCASSFQEDEQYFGPGTRLTVT.

This sequence joins TRBV6-6 and TRBJ1-2; 10 nucleotides match TRBD1. The V segment lost 5 bases and the J segment 4 bases; nucleotides outside the gene matches: 10. In germline, CDR1 is MNHNY, CDR2 SVGAGI (reference sequence). This CDR3 is 16 amino acids long. The chain's CDR3 is CASSALGTGDFYGYTF. CDR3 coding DNA: TGTGCCAGCAGTGCTCTAGGGACAGGGGACTTCTATGGCTACACCTTC.

The V and J genes are TRBV6-5 and TRBJ2-5, with TRBD1 matching 7 bases. After removal of 6 bases from V and 4 bases from J, the junction contained 8 bases not matched to a gene. There are 14 residues in the CDR3. CDR1 and CDR2 (germline): MNHEY, SVGAGI. The CDR3 DNA reads as TGTGCCAGCAGCCGACAGGGTTCGCGAGAGACCCAGTACTTC. This codes for CASSRQGSRETQYF.